The 8 T cell receptor beta chains below all came from one sample that was sequenced in a study of cytomegalovirus exposure and HLA in healthy donors (dated by TCRdb to about 2017). Library preparation was by the immunoSEQ multiplex PCR assay. For the multiplex PCR, a mixture combining 60 forward primers for TCR Vbeta segments and 13 reverse primers for TCR Jbeta segments was used. TCRdb carries this immuneACCESS record with in-frame sequences only. Its versions omit some clonotypes, under half of them owing to an unresolved V gene in the studies checked, with the rest unexplained. In this sample the table shows around 300,000 clones, about 90% of which occur a single time. Roughly 2% of the sample rests with the top ten. The specimen sequenced was PBMCs. The receptors stem from a woman under 30 in good health and CMV-seronegative.

J is TRBJ1-2 and V is TRBV5-6; 8 nucleotides agree with TRBD1. Germline assignment: CDR1 SGHDT and CDR2 YYEEEE. The junction had 8 bases not matched to a gene; V was cut back by 4 bases and J by 3 bases. The CDR3 sequence is 15 residues long. DNA for the CDR3: TGTGCCAGCAGCCTAGGCAGGGGGCGCGACTATGGCTACACCTTC. Translated, it gives CASSLGRGRDYGYTF.

As regards this clone: Other DNA sequences from this sample encode an identical CDR3 as well. The rearrangement joins TRBV18 to TRBJ2-1; perhaps TRBD2 as D (7 bases). The CDR3 runs 16 residues. Germline CDR1 reads KGHSH; CDR2 reads LQKENI. The V and J ends lost 0 bases and 4 bases respectively, with 13 bases between them. CDR3 DNA: TGTGCCAGCTCACCACCGGGGGGGGGCGCTTACAATGAGCAGTTCTTC. Amino acids: CASSPPGGGAYNEQFF.

This chain uses TRBV6-4 with TRBJ1-4; D is ambiguous. The CDR3 loop spans 13 amino acids. V lost 6 bases and J lost 6, with 11 bases in between. Per germline, CDR1 MRHNA and CDR2 SNTAGT. The CDR3 protein is CASRKRPDEKLFF. The CDR3 nucleotides read TGTGCCAGCAGGAAGAGGCCCGATGAAAAACTGTTTTTT.

The chain couples TRBV5-1 to TRBJ1-4; no clear D. Germline V gene data show CDR1 as SGHRS and CDR2 as YFSETQ. V was cut by 5 bases and J by 0 bases, with 8 bases left in between. CDR3 length equals 14 residues. The CDR3 protein is CASRETATNEKLFF. For the CDR3, the DNA is TGCGCCAGCAGGGAAACAGCAACTAATGAAAAACTGTTTTTT.

The table lists this clone with a count of one. V is TRBV6-4 and J is TRBJ2-5; 9 bases line up with TRBD2. There are 15 residues in the CDR3. Unmatched junction bases numbered 9, after V lost 5 bases and J lost 5 bases. Germline V lookup: CDR1 MRHNA, CDR2 SNTAGT. The CDR3 DNA reads as TGTGCCAGCAGTCCCAGCGGGGGGCCGGGGGAGACCCAGTACTTC. Encoded protein: CASSPSGGPGETQYF.

The rearrangement joins TRBV7-6 to TRBJ2-5, with D maybe TRBD2 (5 bases). V gave up 8 bases and J gave up 7 bases, with 17 bases separating them. Germline CDR1 SGHVS, CDR2 FNYEAQ. The CDR3 runs 13 residues. The CDR3 region is CASGPGNSGTQYF. The DNA for the CDR3 is TGTGCCAGCGGCCCGGGAAATTCAGGGACCCAGTACTTC.

The chain carries TRBV7-9 and TRBJ2-5; TRBD1 aligns across 7 bases. CDR3 length: 16 amino acids. CDR1 is SEHNR and CDR2 is FQNEAQ in the germline V gene (reference sequence). V lost 5 bases, J lost 2 bases, and 11 bases stayed unmatched. The CDR3 DNA reads TGTGCCAGCAGCGGGGGTGACAGGGAGAATCAAGAGACCCAGTACTTC. Its protein product is CASSGGDRENQETQYF.

The chain couples TRBV6-6 to TRBJ1-1; D is uncertain. Germline V gene data show CDR1 as MNHNY and CDR2 as SVGAGI (reference sequence). This CDR3 region has 14 residues. V was clipped by 5 bases and J by 1 base, with 11 bases between them. The CDR3 here is CASSVSGRNTEAFF. In nucleotides, the CDR3 is TGTGCCAGCAGTGTCTCGGGTAGGAACACTGAAGCTTTCTTT.